A selection of T cell receptor beta chains follows, all from one sample in a study of cytomegalovirus exposure and HLA in healthy donors. Sequenced by immunoSEQ multiplex PCR; TCRdb stores in-frame clones only, minus some. Among a few hundred thousand clones listed, roughly 80% were seen once. What was sequenced was PBMCs. These receptors came from a man in his forties in good health and CMV-seronegative. CDR3s leave out the opening cysteine and the closing phenylalanine or tryptophan. Only some rows state a clone size, as once, few, many or a class for expanded clones.

11	.	TRBV28	TRBJ1-5	ASSSGVGQPQH
11	.	TRBV2	TRBJ2-1	ASSVVGDLEQF
14	.	TRBV15	TRBJ2-1	ATSRDLTGGHNEQF
12	.	TRBV7-3	TRBJ2-7	ASSPGTIVYEQY
14	.	TRBV10-3	TRBJ2-1	AISESGLAENNEQF
13	.	TRBV9	TRBJ2-7	ASSVEGGDPYEQY
12	.	TRBV19	TRBJ2-7	ASRLSGAAYEQY
15	.	TRBV7-3	TRBJ2-1	ASSPRVTSGGLNEQF
11	.	TRBV7-2	TRBJ1-2	ASSSDPRGGYT
13	.	TRBV25-1	TRBJ2-1	ASSVPGTGKNEQF
13	.	TRBV28	TRBJ1-6	ASRFAGQGNSPLH
12	once	TRBV18	TRBJ1-1	ASSPPGRLTEAF
13	.	TRBV19	TRBJ1-6	ASSPRGSYNSPLH
11	.	TRBV25-1	TRBJ1-2	ASRQQGDYGYT
12	once	TRBV7-8	TRBJ2-7	ASSLVGTTYEQY
13	.	TRBV5-1	TRBJ2-1	ASSLALLSYNEQF
13	.	TRBV6-1	TRBJ2-7	ASSEEQSRTYEQY
10	.	TRBV30	TRBJ1-2	ASGLPSGGYT
13	.	TRBV5-4	TRBJ2-1	ASRRDFSSYNEQF
14	.	TRBV5-1	TRBJ2-3	ASSSGTSGYTDTQY
12	once	TRBV30	TRBJ2-2	AWSPGNKAGELF
11	.	TRBV7-8	TRBJ1-4	ASSPDRVQKLF
13	.	TRBV27	TRBJ2-7	ASSPGHRSSYEQY
13	once	TRBV5-1	TRBJ1-1	ASSSVRMGGAEAF
12	.	TRBV7-3	TRBJ1-5	ASSLPGLDQPQH
11	.	TRBV19	TRBJ1-5	ASRGIGNQPQH
14	.	TRBV7-3	TRBJ2-1	ASSLGSSGGAYEQF
14	.	TRBV27	TRBJ1-1	ASSLDRGLMNTEAF
12	few	TRBV29-1	TRBJ1-1	SVGGGTANTEAF